The following is a TCR beta chain sequence with its context. TCRdb's table, derived via immunoSEQ multiplex PCR, lists solely in-frame clones and lacks some. The profile shows some 140,000 clones, approximately 89% of them singletons. Losses at the gene ends were 2 bases for V and 5 bases for J; bases not matched to a gene: 9. Per the germline V gene, CDR1 is MNHEY and CDR2 is SVGAGI. There are 15 residues in the CDR3. The data are from a study of control samples from healthy donors and cancer patients. The TCR comes from a man between 45 and 60 years old with head and neck cancer. The genes are TRBV6-5 and TRBJ2-7; TRBD1 matches at 7 bases. The sequenced sample consisted of PBMCs. CDR3 residues: CASSYGQARGDEQYF. The CDR3 nucleotides are TGTGCCAGCAGTTACGGACAGGCCCGTGGAGACGAGCAGTACTTC.